The T cell receptor beta chain under discussion was sequenced for a study of cytomegalovirus exposure and HLA in healthy donors. V dropped 6 bases and J dropped 7; count of bases not matched to a gene: 12. This CDR3 has 15 amino acids. The germline V gene has CDR1 LNHDA and CDR2 SQIVND (reference sequence). The PCR was carried out with 60 Vbeta primers and 13 Jbeta primers. This table comes from immunoSEQ multiplex PCR, and its TCRdb copy is limited to in-frame clones, with some not included. The sample records 150,000 to 200,000 clones, just over 75% being singletons. The genes are TRBV19 and TRBJ2-1, with 7 bases identical to TRBD1. The sample taken for sequencing was PBMCs. The source is a woman aged 40-49 years in good health and CMV-seronegative. DNA of the CDR3: TGTGCCAGTAGCTCGAAGGGGGCAGGGAAGAATGAGCAGTTCTTC. Translation gives CASSSKGAGKNEQFF.